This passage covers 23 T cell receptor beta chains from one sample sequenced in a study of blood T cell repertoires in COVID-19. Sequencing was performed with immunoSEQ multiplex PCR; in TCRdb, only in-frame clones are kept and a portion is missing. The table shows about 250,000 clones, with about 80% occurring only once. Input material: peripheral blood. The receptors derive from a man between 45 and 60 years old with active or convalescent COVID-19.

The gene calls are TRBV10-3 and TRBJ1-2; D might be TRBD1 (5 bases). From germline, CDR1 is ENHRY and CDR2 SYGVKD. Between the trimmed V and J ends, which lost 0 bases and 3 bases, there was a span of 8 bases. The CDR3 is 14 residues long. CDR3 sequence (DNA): TGTGCCATCAGTGAGTCGGGCAGGGACTATGGCTACACCTTC. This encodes CAISESGRDYGYTF.

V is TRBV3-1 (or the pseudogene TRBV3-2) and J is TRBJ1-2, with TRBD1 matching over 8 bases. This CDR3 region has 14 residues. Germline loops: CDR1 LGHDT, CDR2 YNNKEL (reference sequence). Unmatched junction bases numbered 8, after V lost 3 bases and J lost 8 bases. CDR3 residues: CASSHLDRASGYTF. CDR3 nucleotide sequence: TGTGCCAGCAGCCACTTGGACAGGGCGAGCGGCTACACCTTC.

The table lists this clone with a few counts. CDR3 sequence (DNA): TGTGCCACCAGTGATTATGGACAGGGAAGAGATACGCAGTATTTT. This sequence encodes CATSDYGQGRDTQYF. The chain has TRBV24-1 and TRBJ2-3, with 8 bases that match TRBD1. Germline V gene lookup returns CDR1 KGHDR and CDR2 SFDVKD. Unmatched junction bases numbered 5, after V lost 2 bases and J lost 5 bases. There are 15 residues in the CDR3.

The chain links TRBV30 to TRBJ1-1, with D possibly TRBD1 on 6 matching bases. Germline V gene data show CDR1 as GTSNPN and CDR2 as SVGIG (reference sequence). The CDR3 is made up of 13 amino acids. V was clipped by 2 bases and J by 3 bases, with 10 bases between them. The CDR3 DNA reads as TGTGCCTGGAGTCACAGGGATGACACTGAAGCTTTCTTT. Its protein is CAWSHRDDTEAFF.

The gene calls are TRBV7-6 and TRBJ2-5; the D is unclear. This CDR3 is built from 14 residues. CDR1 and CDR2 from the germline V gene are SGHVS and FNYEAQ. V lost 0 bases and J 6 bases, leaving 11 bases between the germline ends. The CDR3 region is CASSLAAVSKTQYF. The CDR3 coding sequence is TGTGCCAGCAGCTTAGCGGCGGTCTCGAAGACCCAGTACTTC.

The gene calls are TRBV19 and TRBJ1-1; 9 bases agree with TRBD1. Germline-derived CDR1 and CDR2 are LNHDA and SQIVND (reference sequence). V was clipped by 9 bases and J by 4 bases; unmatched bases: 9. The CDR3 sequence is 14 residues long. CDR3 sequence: CASLQGALGTEAFF. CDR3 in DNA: TGTGCCAGCCTACAGGGGGCGCTGGGCACTGAAGCTTTCTTT.

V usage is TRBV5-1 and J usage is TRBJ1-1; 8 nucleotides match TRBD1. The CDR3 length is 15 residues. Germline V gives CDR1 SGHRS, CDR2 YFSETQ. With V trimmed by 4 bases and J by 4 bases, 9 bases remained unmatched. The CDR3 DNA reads TGCGCCAGCAGCCGATCAGGGGGCGAAGGCACTGAAGCTTTCTTT. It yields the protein CASSRSGGEGTEAFF.

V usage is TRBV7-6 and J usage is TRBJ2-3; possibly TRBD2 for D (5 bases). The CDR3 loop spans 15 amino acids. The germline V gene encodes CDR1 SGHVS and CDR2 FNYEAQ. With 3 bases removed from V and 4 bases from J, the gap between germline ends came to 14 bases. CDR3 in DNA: TGTGCCAGCAGCTTGGTAGCGCTAGCCTCAGATACGCAGTATTTT. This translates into CASSLVALASDTQYF.

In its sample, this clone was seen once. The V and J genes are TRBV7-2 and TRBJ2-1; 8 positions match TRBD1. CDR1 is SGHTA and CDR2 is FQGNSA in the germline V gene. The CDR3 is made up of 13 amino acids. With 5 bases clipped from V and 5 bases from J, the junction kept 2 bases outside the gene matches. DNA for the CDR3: TGTGCCAGCAGCCGGGACAGGAACAATGAGCAGTTCTTC. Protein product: CASSRDRNNEQFF.

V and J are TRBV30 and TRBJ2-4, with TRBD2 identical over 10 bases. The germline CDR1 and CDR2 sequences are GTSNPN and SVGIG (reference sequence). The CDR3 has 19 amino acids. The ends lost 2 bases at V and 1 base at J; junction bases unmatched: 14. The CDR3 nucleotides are TGTGCCTGGAGTCCCGGAGAGCGGGGGGGAGTTGGCGCCAAAAACATTCAGTACTTC. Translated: CAWSPGERGGVGAKNIQYF.

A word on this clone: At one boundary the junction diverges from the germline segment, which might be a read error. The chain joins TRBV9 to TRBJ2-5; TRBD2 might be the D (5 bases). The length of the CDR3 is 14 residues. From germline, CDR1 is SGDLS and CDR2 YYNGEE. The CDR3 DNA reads TGTGCCAGCAGCAATCCGGGAATACAAGGGACCCAGTACTTC. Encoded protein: CASSNPGIQGTQYF.

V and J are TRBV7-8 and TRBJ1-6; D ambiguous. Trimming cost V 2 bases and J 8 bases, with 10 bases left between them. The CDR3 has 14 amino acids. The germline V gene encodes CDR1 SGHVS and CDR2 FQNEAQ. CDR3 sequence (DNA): TGTGCCAGCAGCTTACACTATAAGGATTCACCCCTCCACTTT. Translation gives CASSLHYKDSPLHF.

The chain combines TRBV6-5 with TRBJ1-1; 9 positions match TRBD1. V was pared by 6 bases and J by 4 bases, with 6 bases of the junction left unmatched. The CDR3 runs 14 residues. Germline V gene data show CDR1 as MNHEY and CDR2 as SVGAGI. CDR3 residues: CASRPGTGSTEAFF. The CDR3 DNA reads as TGTGCCAGCAGACCCGGGACAGGGTCCACTGAAGCTTTCTTT.

The CDR3 protein is CASSLGTDSRLHSPLHF. CDR3 bases: TGTGCCAGCAGCTTAGGGACGGACAGTAGACTCCATTCACCCCTCCACTTT. The genes are TRBV7-9 and TRBJ1-6, with a tentative D call TRBD1 (6 bases). The CDR3 loop spans 17 amino acids. Germline values: CDR1 SEHNR, CDR2 FQNEAQ (reference sequence). V gave up 1 base and J gave up 8 bases, with 18 bases separating them.

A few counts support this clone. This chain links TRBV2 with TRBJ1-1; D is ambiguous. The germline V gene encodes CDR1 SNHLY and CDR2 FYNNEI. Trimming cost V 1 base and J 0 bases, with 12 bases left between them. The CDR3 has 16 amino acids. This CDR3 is CASSEVEDSMNTEAFF. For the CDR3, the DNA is TGTGCCAGCAGTGAAGTTGAGGATAGCATGAACACTGAAGCTTTCTTT.

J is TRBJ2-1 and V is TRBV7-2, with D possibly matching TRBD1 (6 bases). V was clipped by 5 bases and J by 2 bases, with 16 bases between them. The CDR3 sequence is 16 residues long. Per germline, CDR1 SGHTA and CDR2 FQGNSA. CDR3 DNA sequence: TGTGCCAGCAGCCCCTCCAGGGGAGTCGCCTACAATGAGCAGTTCTTC. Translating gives CASSPSRGVAYNEQFF.

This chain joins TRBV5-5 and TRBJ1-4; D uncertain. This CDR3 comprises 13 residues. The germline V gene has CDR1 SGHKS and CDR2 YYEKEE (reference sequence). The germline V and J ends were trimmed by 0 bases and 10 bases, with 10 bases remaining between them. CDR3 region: CASSLDTLGKLFF. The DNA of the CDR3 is TGTGCCAGCAGCTTGGACACCCTAGGAAAACTGTTTTTT.

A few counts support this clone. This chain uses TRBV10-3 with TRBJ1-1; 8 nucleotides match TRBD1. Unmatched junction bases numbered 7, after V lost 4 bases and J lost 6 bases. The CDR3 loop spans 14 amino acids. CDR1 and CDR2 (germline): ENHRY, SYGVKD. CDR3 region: CAISVDREIAEAFF. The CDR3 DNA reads TGTGCCATCAGTGTGGACAGGGAAATAGCTGAAGCTTTCTTT.

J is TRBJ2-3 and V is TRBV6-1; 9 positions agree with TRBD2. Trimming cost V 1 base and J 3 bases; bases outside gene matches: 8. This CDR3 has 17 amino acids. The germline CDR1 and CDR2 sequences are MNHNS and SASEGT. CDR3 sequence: CASSEGVPAGGTDTQYF. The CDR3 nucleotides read TGTGCCAGCAGTGAAGGCGTCCCAGCGGGGGGTACAGATACGCAGTATTTT.

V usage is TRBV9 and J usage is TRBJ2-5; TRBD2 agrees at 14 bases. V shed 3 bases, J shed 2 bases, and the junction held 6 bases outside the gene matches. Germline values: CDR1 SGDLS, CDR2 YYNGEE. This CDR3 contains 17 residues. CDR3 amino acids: CASSGTSGGSQQETQYF. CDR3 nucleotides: TGTGCCAGCAGCGGGACTAGCGGGGGGTCTCAACAAGAGACCCAGTACTTC.

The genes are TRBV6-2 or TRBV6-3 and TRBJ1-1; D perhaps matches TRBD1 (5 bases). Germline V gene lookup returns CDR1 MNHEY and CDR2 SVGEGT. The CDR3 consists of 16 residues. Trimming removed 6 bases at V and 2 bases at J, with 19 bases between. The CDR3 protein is CASSWGRASTNTEAFF. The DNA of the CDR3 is TGTGCCAGCAGCTGGGGCAGGGCTTCCACCAACACTGAAGCTTTCTTT.

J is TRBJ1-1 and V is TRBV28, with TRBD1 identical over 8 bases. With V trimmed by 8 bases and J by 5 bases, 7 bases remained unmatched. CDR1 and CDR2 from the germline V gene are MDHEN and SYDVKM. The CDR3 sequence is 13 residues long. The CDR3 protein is CASQGAAGTEAFF. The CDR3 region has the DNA TGTGCCAGCCAGGGGGCGGCGGGGACTGAAGCTTTCTTT.

CDR3 in DNA: TGTGCCAGCAGTTATGGGGGGGTGAACACTGAAGCTTTCTTT. It codes for CASSYGGVNTEAFF. The chain is built from TRBV6-2 or TRBV6-3 and TRBJ1-1; perhaps TRBD1 as D (5 bases). Between the trimmed V and J ends, which lost 3 bases and 0 bases, there was a span of 8 bases. This CDR3 contains 14 residues. Germline assignment: CDR1 MNHEY and CDR2 SVGEGT.